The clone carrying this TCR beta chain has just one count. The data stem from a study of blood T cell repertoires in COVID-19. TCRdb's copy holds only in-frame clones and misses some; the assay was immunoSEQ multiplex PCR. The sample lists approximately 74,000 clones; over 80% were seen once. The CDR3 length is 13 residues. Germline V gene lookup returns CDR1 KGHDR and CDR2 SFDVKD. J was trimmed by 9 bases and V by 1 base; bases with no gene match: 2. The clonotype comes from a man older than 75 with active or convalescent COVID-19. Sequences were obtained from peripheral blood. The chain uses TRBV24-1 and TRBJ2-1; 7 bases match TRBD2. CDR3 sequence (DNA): TGTGCCACCAGTGATTTCGGGGAGGGTGAGCAGTTCTTC. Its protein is CATSDFGEGEQFF.